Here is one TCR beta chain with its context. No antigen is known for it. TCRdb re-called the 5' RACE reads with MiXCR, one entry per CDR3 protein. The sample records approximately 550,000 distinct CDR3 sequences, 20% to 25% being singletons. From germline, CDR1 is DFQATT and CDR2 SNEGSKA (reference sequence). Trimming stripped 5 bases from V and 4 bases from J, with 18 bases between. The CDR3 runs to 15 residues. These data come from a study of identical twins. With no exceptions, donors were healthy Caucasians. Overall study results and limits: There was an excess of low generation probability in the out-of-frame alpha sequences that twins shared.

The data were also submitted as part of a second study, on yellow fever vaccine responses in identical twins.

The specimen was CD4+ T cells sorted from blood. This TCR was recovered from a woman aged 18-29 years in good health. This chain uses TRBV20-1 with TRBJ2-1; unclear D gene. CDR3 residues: CSAEPINTQYNEQFF. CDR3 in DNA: TGCAGTGCTGAACCGATAAACACTCAATACAATGAGCAGTTCTTC.